The 18 T cell receptor beta chains below come from one sample, sequenced in a study of cytomegalovirus exposure and HLA in healthy donors. The PCR was carried out with 60 Vbeta primers and 13 Jbeta primers. Using immunoSEQ multiplex PCR, the repertoire was profiled, and TCRdb retains in-frame clones only, with some absent. The table lists fewer than 200,000 clones, 65% to 70% of them singletons. Sample: PBMCs. The receptors were gathered from a woman aged 18-29 years in good health and CMV-seropositive.

This rearrangement joins TRBV19 to TRBJ2-7; D may be TRBD1 (6 bases). CDR1 and CDR2 from the germline V gene are LNHDA and SQIVND (reference sequence). Trimming cost V 1 base and J 1 base, with 11 bases left between them. The CDR3 runs to 15 residues. DNA for the CDR3: TGTGCCAGTAGTATAGTTGGGGGCCTTTCCTACGAGCAGTACTTC. Its translation: CASSIVGGLSYEQYF.

This chain uses TRBV15 with TRBJ2-3; tentative D call: TRBD2 (6 bases). CDR3 length equals 14 residues. CDR1 LNHNV and CDR2 YYDKDF come from the germline V gene (reference sequence). V lost 3 bases and J 6 bases, leaving 13 bases between the germline ends. CDR3 sequence: CATSRGGTRDTQYF. The DNA of the CDR3 is TGTGCCACCAGCAGGGGGGGTACCCGGGATACGCAGTATTTT.

The rearrangement links TRBV5-1 to TRBJ2-7, with 8 bases identical to TRBD1. The CDR3 sequence is 15 residues long. Germline assignment: CDR1 SGHRS and CDR2 YFSETQ. Losses at the gene ends were 4 bases for V and 5 bases for J; bases not matched to a gene: 11. The CDR3 spells CASSNGRTGTHEQYF. CDR3 DNA: TGCGCCAGCAGCAATGGCCGGACAGGGACCCACGAGCAGTACTTC.

This chain links TRBV30 with TRBJ2-2, with unresolved D. Germline V gene sequence: CDR1 GTSNPN, CDR2 SVGIG (reference sequence). This CDR3 comprises 12 residues. V was pared by 3 bases and J by 5 bases, with 7 bases between. Written as DNA, the CDR3 is TGTGCCTGGAGAGTACGGACCGGGGAGCTGTTTTTT. Translating gives CAWRVRTGELFF.

The chain couples TRBV7-2 to TRBJ1-2; TRBD1 aligns across 8 bases. Looked up from germline, CDR1 is SGHTA and CDR2 is FQGNSA. V dropped 4 bases and J dropped 3; count of bases not matched to a gene: 7. The CDR3 has 15 residues. The CDR3 DNA is TGTGCCAGCAGCTCCGGCGGACAGGGATACTATGGCTACACCTTC. Protein: CASSSGGQGYYGYTF.

This sequence joins TRBV9 and TRBJ2-3; 13 nucleotides match TRBD2. Germline loops: CDR1 SGDLS, CDR2 YYNGEE. Losses at the gene ends were 3 bases for V and 4 bases for J; bases not matched to a gene: 14. This CDR3 is 19 amino acids long. The CDR3 DNA is TGTGCCAGCAGCGCCGAAGGACTAGCGGGGGCCCCCTACGCAGATACGCAGTATTTT. This translates into CASSAEGLAGAPYADTQYF.

This clone was counted between two and nine times. CDR3 nucleotide sequence: TGTGCCAGTTCTCGGCCCGAAGGACTAGAGAACACCGGGGAGCTGTTTTTT. Its protein is CASSRPEGLENTGELFF. The chain uses TRBV19 and TRBJ2-2; 7 nucleotides align to TRBD2. Germline CDR1 reads LNHDA; CDR2 reads SQIVND (reference sequence). The CDR3 is made up of 17 amino acids. J gave up 1 base and V 8 bases, and 13 bases lay outside the gene matches.

This clone was counted a single time. The chain recombines TRBV6-1 with TRBJ2-4, with TRBD2 as a possible D gene (6 bases). There are 19 residues in the CDR3. Germline V lookup: CDR1 MNHNS, CDR2 SASEGT. V was trimmed by 4 bases and J by 0 bases, leaving 22 bases between them. The CDR3: CASSASGGTFLEAKNIQYF. The CDR3 region has the DNA TGTGCCAGCAGTGCCTCTGGGGGGACTTTTCTAGAAGCCAAAAACATTCAGTACTTC.

The chain carries TRBV30 and TRBJ1-1, with D maybe TRBD1 (5 bases). This CDR3 has 14 amino acids. Germline loops: CDR1 GTSNPN, CDR2 SVGIG (reference sequence). Trimming left V 3 bases short and J 0 bases short, with 11 bases between. CDR3 bases: TGTGCCTGGAGCGAAGACAGCATGAACACTGAAGCTTTCTTT. As protein: CAWSEDSMNTEAFF.

The genes are TRBV14 and TRBJ2-4; TRBD1 might be the D (5 bases). V was trimmed by 2 bases and J by 9 bases, leaving 11 bases between them. The CDR3 is 13 residues long. Germline CDR1 SGHDN, CDR2 FVKESK. CDR3 bases: TGTGCCAGCAGCCAACTTGGACAAAGCATTCAGTACTTC. It specifies CASSQLGQSIQYF.

The genes are TRBV6-1 and TRBJ2-3; D perhaps matches TRBD2 (5 bases). V was trimmed by 9 bases and J by 0 bases, leaving 10 bases between them. The CDR3 is 13 amino acids. The germline V gene has CDR1 MNHNS and CDR2 SASEGT. CDR3 DNA: TGTGCCAGTGGACTCTCTAGCACAGATACGCAGTATTTT. Its translation: CASGLSSTDTQYF.

J is TRBJ2-6 and V is TRBV19; no clear D gene. Germline CDR1 reads LNHDA; CDR2 reads SQIVND (reference sequence). The ends were cut back, 7 bases at V and 0 bases at J, with 10 bases in the middle. This CDR3 region has 15 residues. The CDR3 reads CASTSLSSGANVLTF. Here the CDR3 DNA reads TGTGCCAGTACCTCCCTGAGCTCTGGGGCCAACGTCCTGACTTTC.

J is TRBJ1-2 and V is TRBV2; D remains unclear. Trimming took 7 bases from V and 0 from J, leaving 12 bases between them. CDR3 length: 14 amino acids. Germline values: CDR1 SNHLY, CDR2 FYNNEI. CDR3 nucleotides: TGTGCCAGCACCGAGAGCTCCACTAACTATGGCTACACCTTC. This sequence encodes CASTESSTNYGYTF.

This sequence joins TRBV7-9 and TRBJ1-1; no clear D gene. V was cut by 6 bases and J by 8 bases, with 16 bases left in between. The CDR3 has 13 amino acids. Germline CDR1 is SEHNR and CDR2 is FQNEAQ (reference sequence). Here the CDR3 reads CASSQDGMGEAFF. The CDR3 DNA reads as TGTGCCAGCAGTCAAGACGGGATGGGGGAAGCTTTCTTT.

CDR3 sequence (DNA): TGTGCCAGCAGTCCCGGGACAGCCATGAACACTGAAGCTTTCTTT. It codes for CASSPGTAMNTEAFF. The genes are TRBV11-2 and TRBJ1-1; TRBD1 matches at 7 bases. Germline V gene lookup returns CDR1 SGHAT and CDR2 FQNNGV. The J segment lost 0 bases and the V segment lost 6 bases, leaving 7 bases of the junction unmatched. The CDR3 contains 15 residues.

This clone was seen only once. V usage is TRBV27 and J usage is TRBJ2-1; 9 nucleotides line up with TRBD2. The CDR3 spans 19 residues. Per germline, CDR1 MNHEY and CDR2 SMNVEV (reference sequence). V was clipped by 5 bases and J by 6 bases; unmatched bases: 20. CDR3 bases: TGTGCCAGCAGTATCCGAGGGGGGCGGGGGGGCACGGGGGGCAATGAGCAGTTCTTC. Protein product: CASSIRGGRGGTGGNEQFF.

The chain has TRBV19 and TRBJ1-1, with D maybe TRBD1 (6 bases). The V and J ends lost 8 bases and 4 bases respectively, with 11 bases between them. CDR3 length: 12 amino acids. Germline-derived CDR1 and CDR2 are LNHDA and SQIVND (reference sequence). Here the CDR3 reads CASADRRTEAFF. The DNA of the CDR3 is TGTGCCAGTGCTGACAGGCGCACTGAAGCTTTCTTT.

This clone was found a few times. The CDR3 DNA sequence: TGTGCCAGCAGCCCAGAGCCGGGACTAGCGGGGCCCCCGGAATACAATGAGCAGTTCTTC. Its protein product is CASSPEPGLAGPPEYNEQFF. The chain employs TRBV7-3 and TRBJ2-1; TRBD2 matches at 13 bases. CDR1 and CDR2 from the germline V gene are SGHTA and FQGTGA. This CDR3 contains 20 residues. Losses at the gene ends were 5 bases for V and 4 bases for J; bases not matched to a gene: 17. The whole variable domain, remainder taken from reference TRBV7-3 and TRBJ2-1, is GAGVSQTPSNKVTEKGKYVELRCDPISGHTALYWYRQSLGQGPEFLIYFQGTGAADDSGLPNDRFFAVRPEGSVSTLKIQRTERGDSAVYLCASSPEPGLAGPPEYNEQFFGPGTRLTVL.